This T cell receptor (beta chain) came from a study of cytomegalovirus exposure and HLA in healthy donors. Findings and caveats of the study: A later analysis reportedly identified an Asian-associated ancestry cluster as carrying fewer N-insertions than the roughly 670-donor mean.

In regard to this clone: The antigen is not known.

V gave up 3 bases and J gave up 0 bases, with 12 bases separating them. Germline CDR1 reads SGDLS; CDR2 reads YYNGEE. The CDR3 is made up of 15 amino acids. The study ran its PCR with 60 Vbeta and 13 Jbeta primers. The table came from immunoSEQ multiplex PCR; TCRdb's copy has only in-frame clones and leaves some out. In the table there are roughly 100,000 clones, roughly a tenth of which are singletons. This receptor was identified in a man aged 50 or older in good health and CMV-seropositive. The sample consisted of PBMCs. This sequence joins TRBV9 and TRBJ1-2, with D maybe TRBD1 (5 bases). The CDR3 is CASSGRGEPNYGYTF. CDR3 bases: TGTGCCAGCAGCGGACGGGGGGAGCCTAACTATGGCTACACCTTC. Using reference TRBV9 and TRBJ1-2 for the parts outside the CDR3, the full variable domain is DSGVTQTPKHLITATGQRVTLRCSPRSGDLSVYWYQQSLDQGLQFLIQYYNGEERAKGNILERFSAQQFPDLHSELNLSSLELGDSALYFCASSGRGEPNYGYTFGSGTRLTVV.